The 27 T cell receptor beta chains below come from one sample, sequenced in a study of T-cell reconstitution after alpha-beta-depleted transplantation in children. Preparation of the TCRbeta library was carried out with unique molecular identifiers. In TCRdb, the PCR reads were re-called with MiXCR into one record per CDR3 protein. The data hold under 300,000 distinct CDR3 sequences, with about 8.8% observed a single time. The sample in question was PBMCs from the stem cell graft donor, obtained from the stem cell graft. These receptors were taken from a human donor who donated a stem cell graft to a child with SCID.

The chain uses TRBV15 and TRBJ2-1; D might be TRBD2 (6 bases). The germline CDR1 and CDR2 sequences are LNHNV and YYDKDF (reference sequence). V was trimmed by 11 bases and J by 2 bases, leaving 16 bases between them. The CDR3 is 14 amino acids. The CDR3 DNA reads as TGTGCCTCCGGGGGACCGGGGACCTACAATGAGCAGTTCTTC. Translated: CASGGPGTYNEQFF.

In this sample, this clonotype turned up many times. The chain links TRBV20-1 to TRBJ2-1, with 9 bases identical to TRBD1. V shed 6 bases, J shed 2 bases, and the junction held 8 bases outside the gene matches. The CDR3 contains 15 residues. CDR1 and CDR2 (germline): DFQATT, SNEGSKA (reference sequence). DNA of the CDR3: TGCAGTGCCCCCGCGGACAGGGGACCCTACAATGAGCAGTTCTTC. Translated: CSAPADRGPYNEQFF.

This clonotype was counted only a few times. The chain joins TRBV5-1 to TRBJ2-1, with TRBD2 as a possible D gene (5 bases). The V and J ends lost 4 bases and 0 bases respectively, with 11 bases between them. The CDR3 extends over 15 amino acids. The germline gives CDR1 SGHRS, CDR2 YFSETQ. The CDR3 is CASSPSSPSYNEQFF. The CDR3 DNA reads TGCGCCAGCAGCCCTAGCTCCCCCTCCTACAATGAGCAGTTCTTC.

There are many counts of this clonotype. Just one base apart from a much larger clone, this may be a read error. The chain uses TRBV7-6 and TRBJ2-7, with TRBD1 as a possible D gene (6 bases). Trimming removed 5 bases from V and 2 bases from J, with 10 bases in between. The CDR3 sequence is 13 residues long. Germline-derived CDR1 and CDR2 are SGHVS and FNYEAQ. In DNA form, the CDR3 reads TGTGCCAGCAGCCGGGACACTACCTACGAGCAGTACTTC. Encoded protein: CASSRDTTYEQYF.

This chain joins TRBV7-9 and TRBJ1-2; perhaps TRBD1 as D (5 bases). The germline V gene has CDR1 SEHNR and CDR2 FQNEAQ (reference sequence). The CDR3 totals 13 residues. The ends were cut back, 6 bases at V and 7 bases at J, with 15 bases in the middle. CDR3 coding DNA: TGTGCCAGCAGTAGGCAGGGAGGAACTGGCTACACCTTC. Translation: CASSRQGGTGYTF.

This clonotype was seen a handful of times. V and J are TRBV5-1 and TRBJ1-1; a weak D match, TRBD1 (5 bases). Germline-derived CDR1 and CDR2 are SGHRS and YFSETQ. The CDR3 loop spans 14 amino acids. V was cut by 4 bases and J by 6 bases, with 16 bases left in between. Written as DNA, the CDR3 is TGCGCCAGCAGCCCCAGGGTTCCTCGAGCTGAAGCTTTCTTT. Amino acids: CASSPRVPRAEAFF.

The rearrangement uses TRBV30 and TRBJ2-2; tentative D call: TRBD1 (5 bases). The CDR3 extends over 13 amino acids. Trimming cost V 2 bases and J 5 bases, with 9 bases left between them. In germline, CDR1 is GTSNPN, CDR2 SVGIG (reference sequence). The CDR3 region is CAWSQTATGELFF. The CDR3 region has the DNA TGTGCCTGGAGTCAGACAGCAACCGGGGAGCTGTTTTTT.

This clonotype has more than one count but fewer than ten. V and J are TRBV6-6 and TRBJ2-6; a weak D match, TRBD1 (6 bases). V was clipped by 6 bases and J by 16 bases, with 16 bases between them. The CDR3 is made up of 12 amino acids. Per the germline V gene, CDR1 is MNHNY and CDR2 is SVGAGI (reference sequence). In nucleotides, the CDR3 is TGTGCCAGCAGCCCTCCAGGGGTGATGCTGACTTTC. It is translated as CASSPPGVMLTF.

This clonotype was counted many times. The chain links TRBV7-2 to TRBJ2-7; possibly TRBD1 for D (6 bases). The CDR3 totals 14 residues. The germline V gene has CDR1 SGHTA and CDR2 FQGNSA. V lost 5 bases, J lost 3 bases, and 14 bases lay in between. CDR3 sequence: CASSLLGQNYEQYF. The DNA for the CDR3 is TGTGCCAGCAGCCTCCTAGGACAGAACTACGAGCAGTACTTC.

This clonotype came up many times. The chain joins TRBV15 to TRBJ2-1; TRBD2 agrees at 7 bases. Trimming took 5 bases from V and 1 from J; bases not matched to a gene: 5. The CDR3 runs to 15 residues. Germline V gene lookup returns CDR1 LNHNV and CDR2 YYDKDF (reference sequence). The CDR3: CATSSRAGSYNEQFF. The CDR3 region has the DNA TGTGCCACCAGCTCGAGAGCGGGGTCCTACAATGAGCAGTTCTTC.

The table lists this clonotype with many counts. V and J are TRBV5-1 and TRBJ1-2, with 12 bases that match TRBD1. This CDR3 has 14 amino acids. Trimming removed 4 bases from V and 8 bases from J; junction bases left unmatched: 6. In germline, CDR1 is SGHRS, CDR2 YFSETQ. The CDR3 DNA sequence: TGCGCCAGCAGCCCGGGACAGGGGGCAGACGGCTACACCTTC. Translated, it gives CASSPGQGADGYTF.

This clonotype was recorded at least ten times. The V call is TRBV5-1, the J call TRBJ2-7; tentatively, D is TRBD1 or TRBD2 (5 bases each). The CDR3 has 14 residues. V was clipped by 1 base and J by 4 bases, with 12 bases between them. The germline gives CDR1 SGHRS, CDR2 YFSETQ. CDR3 protein: CASSLKVGEYEQYF. The CDR3 region has the DNA TGCGCCAGCAGCTTGAAGGTAGGGGAGTACGAGCAGTACTTC.

This clonotype was counted between two and nine times. An end of the junction does not agree with germline; a read error may underlie this. The J gene is TRBJ1-4, the V gene TRBV20-1; 9 bases are a match to TRBD1. Germline values: CDR1 DFQATT, CDR2 SNEGSKA (reference sequence). CDR3 size: 16 residues. In nucleotides, the CDR3 is TGCTGTGCTAGAGGATCCCAACAGGGGGCGAGGGAAAAACTGTTTTTT. It encodes CCARGSQQGAREKLFF.

This clonotype was seen many times. The chain links TRBV7-2 to TRBJ2-1, with D maybe TRBD2 (5 bases). The CDR3 loop spans 14 amino acids. With 1 base removed from V and 6 bases from J, the gap between germline ends came to 10 bases. The germline CDR1 and CDR2 sequences are SGHTA and FQGNSA. CDR3: CASSLVSSINEQFF. The CDR3 coding sequence is TGTGCCAGCAGCTTAGTGTCTAGCATCAATGAGCAGTTCTTC.

As concerns this clonotype: Since a much larger clone is just one base distant, this may be a read error. The V call is TRBV9, the J call TRBJ2-7; D not certain. This CDR3 region has 18 residues. Per the germline V gene, CDR1 is SGDLS and CDR2 is YYNGEE. CDR3 DNA sequence: TGTGCCAGCAGCCCCAACCCTGGGATCCCACTAAAGGGCTACGAGCAGCACTTC. Translating it yields CASSPNPGIPLKGYEQHF.

This clonotype was seen ten or more times. This chain connects TRBV18 to TRBJ1-6; no definite D call. Germline V gives CDR1 KGHSH, CDR2 LQKENI. This CDR3 region has 13 residues. Trimming shortened V by 4 bases and J by 14 bases, and 15 bases separated the two germline ends. The CDR3 protein is CASSLDSTGTLHF. CDR3 nucleotide sequence: TGTGCCAGCTCACTCGATTCTACGGGGACCCTCCACTTT.

This clonotype was detected many times. The gene calls are TRBV28 and TRBJ2-1; maybe TRBD2 (5 bases). Germline CDR1 reads MDHEN; CDR2 reads SYDVKM. V was pared by 5 bases and J by 2 bases, with 16 bases between. CDR3 length: 16 residues. Here the CDR3 reads CASSPLAGATYNEQFF. CDR3 in DNA: TGTGCCAGCAGTCCCTTGGCGGGCGCAACCTACAATGAGCAGTTCTTC. Looking up the rest from reference TRBV28 and TRBJ2-1 gives the full variable domain: DVKVTQSSRYLVKRTGEKVFLECVQDMDHENMFWYRQDPGLGLRLIYFSYDVKMKEKGDIPEGYSVSREKKERFSLILESASTNQTSMYLCASSPLAGATYNEQFFGPGTRLTVL.

This clonotype came up many times. This chain links TRBV2 with TRBJ2-5, with 9 bases that match TRBD1. V lost 7 bases and J lost 2; bases outside the gene matches: 5. Per the germline V gene, CDR1 is SNHLY and CDR2 is FYNNEI. This CDR3 contains 14 residues. The CDR3 reads CASKPGQGQETQYF. DNA of the CDR3: TGTGCCAGCAAACCGGGACAGGGACAAGAGACCCAGTACTTC.

Many counts were recorded for this clonotype. This sequence joins TRBV7-9 and TRBJ2-5, with D unclear. Germline CDR1 is SEHNR and CDR2 is FQNEAQ (reference sequence). Trimming removed 6 bases at V and 4 bases at J, with 6 bases between. The CDR3 sequence is 11 residues long. The CDR3 region has the DNA TGTGCCAGCAGTAGTCCAGAGACCCAGTACTTC. Its protein product is CASSSPETQYF.

The chain carries TRBV6-1 and TRBJ1-3; the match to TRBD1 covers 8 bases. J was trimmed by 4 bases and V by 5 bases; bases with no gene match: 4. The CDR3 is made up of 14 amino acids. Germline V gene data show CDR1 as MNHNS and CDR2 as SASEGT. CDR3 residues: CASSKTGVGNTIYF. In nucleotides, the CDR3 is TGTGCCAGCAGTAAGACAGGGGTCGGAAACACCATATATTTT.

This clonotype was counted ten times or more. The V and J genes are TRBV5-1 and TRBJ2-2; D may be TRBD1 (7 bases). V dropped 4 bases and J dropped 2 bases, with 12 bases sitting between them. The CDR3 is 15 residues long. Germline values: CDR1 SGHRS, CDR2 YFSETQ. In DNA, the CDR3 is TGCGCCAGCAGCGCGGGACAGCGAAACACCGGGGAGCTGTTTTTT. Its protein is CASSAGQRNTGELFF.

The V call is TRBV20-1, the J call TRBJ2-1, with 10 bases identical to TRBD2. Looked up from germline, CDR1 is DFQATT and CDR2 is SNEGSKA (reference sequence). This CDR3 has 19 residues. The CDR3 here is CWAQPPGLAGDLSYNEQFF. The DNA of the CDR3 is TGCTGGGCCCAGCCCCCGGGCCTAGCGGGGGACCTCTCCTACAATGAGCAGTTCTTC.

This clonotype was recorded at least ten times. J is TRBJ1-5 and V is TRBV6-2 or TRBV6-3; no clear D gene. This CDR3 has 12 amino acids. Looked up from germline, CDR1 is MNHEY and CDR2 is SVGEGT. Trimming removed 10 bases from V and 6 bases from J, with 13 bases in between. DNA of the CDR3: TGTGCCACCTCGGGAGGATCTCAGCCCCAGCATTTT. It codes for CATSGGSQPQHF.

At least ten counts were recorded for this clonotype. V is TRBV7-3 and J is TRBJ1-6; possible D gene TRBD1, 6 bases. Germline V gene sequence: CDR1 SGHTA, CDR2 FQGTGA. V lost 4 bases to trimming and J lost 9 bases, with 10 bases between them. There are 13 residues in the CDR3. In DNA, the CDR3 is TGTGCCAGCAGCTCAGGGGTGGGTTCACCCCTCCACTTT. It codes for CASSSGVGSPLHF.

Ten or more counts support this clonotype. The CDR3 region has the DNA TGCAGTGCTCGCCCCGGGAGCACAGATACGCAGTATTTT. As protein: CSARPGSTDTQYF. V gene TRBV20-1 combines with J gene TRBJ2-3, with D uncertain. V dropped 5 bases and J dropped 0 bases, with 9 bases sitting between them. In germline, CDR1 is DFQATT, CDR2 SNEGSKA (reference sequence). This CDR3 has 13 amino acids.

The rearrangement uses TRBV10-3 and TRBJ2-5; 7 positions agree with TRBD2. Germline V gene sequence: CDR1 ENHRY, CDR2 SYGVKD. The V gene end was trimmed by 6 bases and the J gene end by 3 bases; junction bases not matched to a gene: 1. The CDR3 covers 12 residues. The CDR3 DNA sequence: TGTGCCATCAGCCGGGGGGAAGAGACCCAGTACTTC. Its protein is CAISRGEETQYF.

This clonotype was counted many times. The V gene is TRBV20-1, the J gene TRBJ2-7; D is unclear. Germline CDR1 DFQATT, CDR2 SNEGSKA (reference sequence). This CDR3 spans 14 amino acids. The V end was cut by 5 bases, the J end by 7 bases, with 21 bases between. The CDR3 coding sequence is TGCAGTGCTCCCCTCCGAACCTCCTCCGGGGAGCAGTACTTC. Translated: CSAPLRTSSGEQYF.